These T cell receptor beta chains were read from a single sample in a study of vaccination and CD4 T cells after COVID-19. Via MiXCR, TCRdb re-called the PCR reads, giving one row per CDR3 protein. The sample consists of around 27,000 distinct CDR3 sequences, 25% to 30% of them appearing once. What these receptors recognize is not known. Specimen: CD4+ T cells from blood, cultured in vitro, collected about 7 months after SARS-CoV-2 vaccination. The receptors come from a human donor who had recovered from COVID-19. The CDR3 runs from the conserved cysteine through the conserved F or W. The order of the fields is CDR3 length, V gene, clone size, D gene, J gene, CDR3 protein, CDR3 DNA. D genes are given only for firm matches. Expanded clones are given a class, and other clones once, few, many or no size at all.

>13|TRBV28|few|-|TRBJ2-5
CASRVAGQETQYF
TGTGCCAGCAGAGTTGCGGGGCAAGAGACCCAGTACTTC
>16|TRBV7-2|-|TRBD2|TRBJ2-7
CASSLQASGSIYEQYF
TGTGCCAGCAGCTTACAAGCTAGCGGGAGTATCTACGAGCAGTACTTC
>15|TRBV11-1|few|-|TRBJ2-3
CASSAGQRRTDTQYF
TGTGCCAGCAGCGCCGGACAGCGACGCACAGATACGCAGTATTTT
>17|TRBV27|few|TRBD2|TRBJ2-5
CASSLRWTSGSQETQYF
TGTGCCAGCAGTTTACGATGGACTAGCGGGAGCCAAGAGACCCAGTACTTC
>18|TRBV5-1|-|TRBD2|TRBJ2-7
CASSEGLAGVGSSYEQYF
TGCGCCAGCAGCGAGGGACTAGCGGGAGTCGGAAGCTCCTACGAGCAGTACTTC
>13|TRBV15|few|TRBD1|TRBJ2-7
CATSTGQTYEQYF
TGTGCCACCAGTACGGGACAGACATACGAGCAGTACTTC
>13|TRBV20-1|medium-sized|TRBD2|TRBJ2-5
CSAPGLAGETQYF
TGCAGTGCTCCCGGACTAGCAGGCGAGACCCAGTACTTC
>15|TRBV20-1|-|TRBD2|TRBJ2-3
CSANVPSGIPDTQYF
TGCAGTGCTAATGTGCCTAGCGGGATTCCAGATACGCAGTATTTT
>15|TRBV20-1|-|TRBD2|TRBJ2-5
CSARGTSGTQETQYF
TGCAGTGCTAGAGGGACTAGCGGGACCCAAGAGACCCAGTACTTC
>15|TRBV20-1|few|TRBD2|TRBJ2-1
CSARGLAVNYNEQFF
TGCAGTGCTAGGGGGCTAGCGGTCAACTACAATGAGCAGTTCTTC
>15|TRBV5-4|-|TRBD1|TRBJ2-3
CASSLGTGDTDTQYF
TGTGCCAGCAGCTTGGGGACAGGGGACACAGATACGCAGTATTTT
>18|TRBV20-1|-|TRBD2|TRBJ2-5
CSALTGLAGPILQETQYF
TGCAGTGCACTCACGGGGCTAGCGGGACCGATCCTCCAAGAGACCCAGTACTTC
>14|TRBV11-1|few|-|TRBJ1-6
CASSLMEVNSPLHF
TGTGCCAGCAGCTTAATGGAGGTGAATTCACCCCTCCACTTT
>14|TRBV2|-|TRBD1|TRBJ2-7
CASRAQGASYEQYF
TGTGCCAGCAGGGCACAGGGGGCATCCTACGAGCAGTACTTC
>12|TRBV7-2|once|TRBD1|TRBJ2-1
CASSSDRVGRFF
TGTGCCAGCAGCTCAGACAGGGTAGGGCGGTTCTTC
>16|TRBV10-3|few|TRBD2|TRBJ2-7
CAISEGLAGGPGEQYF
TGTGCCATCAGTGAGGGCCTAGCGGGAGGGCCCGGCGAGCAGTACTTC
>17|TRBV4-1|-|TRBD1|TRBJ2-1
CASSLFAGQGVNNEQFF
TGCGCCAGCAGCCTTTTTGCCGGACAGGGGGTGAACAATGAGCAGTTCTTC
>16|TRBV21-1|few|-|TRBJ1-5
CASSKRGFRKARPQHF
TGTGCCAGCAGCAAAAGAGGATTTAGGAAGGCCAGGCCCCAGCATTTT
>12|TRBV2|few|-|TRBJ2-7
CASRIGDYEQYF
TGTGCCAGCAGAATAGGGGACTACGAGCAGTACTTC
>16|TRBV10-3|-|-|TRBJ2-1
CAISESSDGNYNEQFF
TGTGCCATCAGTGAGTCGAGTGACGGGAACTACAATGAGCAGTTCTTC
>15|TRBV7-8|-|-|TRBJ2-7
CASSPGRSLTYEQYF
TGTGCCAGCTCGCCGGGACGGTCCTTAACCTACGAGCAGTACTTC
>13|TRBV28|few|TRBD1|TRBJ1-2
CASRRTGASGYTF
TGTGCCAGCAGGCGAACAGGGGCGAGTGGCTACACCTTC
>15|TRBV20-1|-|-|TRBJ2-3
CSAILAFTSTDTQYF
TGCAGTGCTATTCTAGCGTTTACTAGCACAGATACGCAGTATTTT
>14|TRBV20-1|few|TRBD2|TRBJ2-3
CSARVLAPTDTQYF
TGCAGTGCTAGAGTACTAGCGCCCACAGATACGCAGTATTTT
>13|TRBV20-1|-|TRBD2|TRBJ2-1
CSASGRAGGEQFF
TGCAGTGCTTCCGGGAGGGCCGGCGGTGAGCAGTTCTTC
>13|TRBV20-1|-|-|TRBJ1-5
CSAIQGGGQPQHF
TGCAGTGCTATACAGGGTGGGGGTCAGCCCCAGCATTTT
>15|TRBV6-1|medium-sized|-|TRBJ1-6
CASSPGGYNNSPLHF
TGTGCCAGCAGCCCCGGGGGCTACAATAATTCACCCCTCCACTTT
>17|TRBV7-9|-|-|TRBJ2-1
CASSLVAETRSGNEQFF
TGTGCCAGCAGCTTAGTAGCGGAGACTAGGAGCGGCAATGAGCAGTTCTTC
>16|TRBV19|few|TRBD1|TRBJ1-2
CASRNAGTGDNYGYTF
TGTGCCAGTAGGAATGCCGGGACAGGGGATAACTATGGCTACACCTTC
>15|TRBV10-3|-|TRBD1|TRBJ1-5
CAISERQGASQPQHF
TGTGCCATCAGTGAGCGGCAGGGGGCGAGTCAGCCCCAGCATTTT
>16|TRBV7-9|-|-|TRBJ1-5
CASSLVLGGSNQPQHF
TGTGCCAGCAGCTTAGTCCTGGGAGGGAGCAATCAGCCCCAGCATTTT
>16|TRBV27|few|TRBD1|TRBJ1-5
CASSRTGALGNQPQHF
TGTGCCAGCAGCAGGACAGGGGCACTAGGCAATCAGCCCCAGCATTTT
>12|TRBV6-1|-|-|TRBJ1-5
CASTSGGQPQHF
TGTGCCAGCACCTCAGGAGGCCAGCCCCAGCATTTT
>15|TRBV6-1|once|-|TRBJ2-7
CASSSTGRLIYEQYF
TGTGCCAGCAGCTCCACAGGGAGACTGATCTACGAGCAGTACTTC
>16|TRBV20-1|large|TRBD2|TRBJ2-1
CSADLALAGEHNEQFF
TGCAGTGCAGATCTCGCTCTAGCGGGAGAACACAATGAGCAGTTCTTC
>14|TRBV7-8|few|-|TRBJ1-1
CASSGQIMNTEAFF
TGTGCCAGCAGCGGACAAATCATGAACACTGAAGCTTTCTTT
>19|TRBV6-1|once|TRBD1|TRBJ2-4
CASSPSKYRGAGAKNIQYF
TGTGCCAGCAGTCCTTCAAAATACAGGGGGGCTGGAGCCAAAAACATTCAGTACTTC
>15|TRBV19|-|TRBD1|TRBJ2-2
CASNSDRASTGELFF
TGTGCCAGTAACTCGGACAGGGCTAGTACCGGGGAGCTGTTTTTT
>15|TRBV20-1|-|-|TRBJ2-5
CSASGLGAHQETQYF
TGCAGTGCTAGTGGTCTAGGAGCGCATCAAGAGACCCAGTACTTC
>17|TRBV27|-|TRBD2|TRBJ2-1
CASSPKPTSGRYNEQFF
TGTGCCAGCAGTCCGAAACCCACTAGCGGGAGATACAATGAGCAGTTCTTC
>13|TRBV7-6|medium-sized|-|TRBJ1-5
CASSRNLDQPQHF
TGTGCCAGCAGCCGAAACTTAGATCAGCCCCAGCATTTT